A selection of T cell receptor beta chains follows, all from one sample in a study of regulatory dendritic cells for organ transplantation. The data were produced by immunoSEQ multiplex PCR, yet TCRdb's version contains in-frame clones alone and is incomplete. The sample contains 9,500 to 11,000 clones, 65% to 85% of which appear only once. These receptors have no known antigen. The source material was memory CD4+ T cells from blood cultured with regulatory dendritic cells. Receptors were obtained from a human donor in good health. CDR3s include the opening cysteine and the closing phenylalanine or tryptophan. D genes are given only for firm matches. Clone size, where shown, is once, few, many, or a class for clones that have expanded.

clone size | J gene | D gene | V gene | CDR3 protein | CDR3 DNA
few | TRBJ1-2 | NA | TRBV6-5 | CASSYVRGAANYGYTF | TGTGCCAGCAGTTACGTCCGGGGGGCCGCTAACTATGGCTACACCTTC
NA | TRBJ2-7 | TRBD1 | TRBV6-6 | CASSPPGDSTYEQYF | TGTGCCAGCAGCCCCCCTGGGGACAGCACCTACGAGCAGTACTTC
NA | TRBJ1-1 | NA | TRBV29-1 | CSVAELFSTEAFF | TGCAGCGTTGCAGAACTCTTTAGCACTGAAGCTTTCTTT
NA | TRBJ1-2 | TRBD1 | TRBV19 | CASSDRGHYGYTF | TGTGCCAGTAGCGACAGGGGGCACTATGGCTACACCTTC
NA | TRBJ2-1 | NA | TRBV7-2 | CASSFGRGEQFF | TGTGCCAGCAGCTTCGGTAGGGGTGAGCAGTTCTTC
NA | TRBJ1-1 | NA | TRBV6-5 | CASKRQANTEAFF | TGTGCCAGCAAAAGGCAGGCGAACACTGAAGCTTTCTTT
NA | TRBJ1-2 | NA | TRBV11-2 | CASSLEGGTETSYGYTF | TGTGCCAGCAGCTTGGAGGGCGGAACCGAGACAAGCTATGGCTACACCTTC
NA | TRBJ1-5 | NA | TRBV7-8 | CASSLGARQPQHF | TGTGCCAGCAGCTTAGGAGCGCGTCAGCCCCAGCATTTT
medium-sized | TRBJ1-1 | NA | TRBV6-6 | CASSKDREAFF | TGTGCCAGCAGTAAAGACAGGGAAGCTTTCTTT
NA | TRBJ1-4 | NA | TRBV7-2 | CASSSAGRNNEKLFF | TGTGCCAGCAGCTCCGCGGGACGGAATAATGAAAAACTGTTTTTT
few | TRBJ1-5 | NA | TRBV6-6 | CASRSDRHRNQPQHF | TGTGCCAGCAGATCTGACAGGCATCGCAATCAGCCCCAGCATTTT
NA | TRBJ2-3 | TRBD2 | TRBV5-1 | CASSPTSGGFTDTQYF | TGCGCCAGCAGCCCCACTAGCGGGGGTTTCACAGATACGCAGTATTTT
NA | TRBJ1-4 | NA | TRBV2 | CASTAETNEKLFF | TGTGCCAGCACGGCGGAAACTAATGAAAAACTGTTTTTT
NA | TRBJ2-1 | TRBD2 | TRBV5-5 | CASSPGTSGLWQFF | TGTGCCAGCAGCCCGGGGACTAGCGGTTTGTGGCAGTTCTTC
few | TRBJ2-2 | NA | TRBV7-9 | CASSRDIGGELFF | TGTGCCAGCAGCAGGGACATCGGTGGGGAGCTGTTTTTT
once | TRBJ1-5 | TRBD1 | TRBV27 | CASSLQGTVNQPQHF | TGTGCCAGCAGTCTTCAAGGGACAGTCAATCAGCCCCAGCATTTT
NA | TRBJ2-5 | TRBD1 | TRBV5-1 | CASSVGQGAGQETQYF | TGCGCCAGCAGCGTGGGACAGGGGGCAGGGCAAGAGACCCAGTACTTC
few | TRBJ1-1 | TRBD1 | TRBV7-9 | CASSLAADRATEAFF | TGTGCCAGCAGCTTAGCTGCGGACAGGGCCACTGAAGCTTTCTTT
NA | TRBJ2-7 | TRBD2 | TRBV4-2 | CASSQDRTSGEQYF | TGTGCCAGCAGCCAAGATAGGACTAGCGGGGAGCAGTACTTC
few | TRBJ2-2 | TRBD1 | TRBV5-1 | CASSPGTADTGELFF | TGCGCCAGCAGCCCGGGGACAGCGGACACCGGGGAGCTGTTTTTT
NA | TRBJ1-2 | TRBD1 | TRBV29-1 | CSVGGQDYGYTF | TGCAGCGTTGGCGGACAGGACTATGGCTACACCTTC
once | TRBJ2-2 | NA | TRBV6-6 | CASSVAVNTGELFF | TGTGCCAGCAGTGTAGCTGTGAACACCGGGGAGCTGTTTTTT
few | TRBJ1-1 | TRBD1 | TRBV19 | CASIRTGGLTEAFF | TGTGCCAGTATAAGGACAGGGGGCCTCACTGAAGCTTTCTTT
NA | TRBJ2-7 | NA | TRBV5-1 | CASSLGAQGHYEQYF | TGCGCCAGCAGCTTGGGTGCACAGGGACACTACGAGCAGTACTTC
NA | TRBJ1-4 | TRBD1 | TRBV5-6 | CASSSPGQGARGEKLFF | TGTGCCAGCAGCTCGCCGGGACAGGGGGCGCGAGGTGAAAAACTGTTTTTT
NA | TRBJ2-3 | NA | TRBV11-3 | CASAASLSTDTQYF | TGTGCCAGCGCGGCTTCACTGAGCACAGATACGCAGTATTTT
NA | TRBJ2-5 | NA | TRBV12-5 | CASGLQGGEGTQYF | TGTGCTAGTGGTTTGCAAGGGGGAGAAGGGACCCAGTACTTC
NA | TRBJ2-2 | NA | TRBV11-2 | CASSLDGANTGELFF | TGTGCCAGCAGCTTAGACGGAGCAAACACCGGGGAGCTGTTTTTT
NA | TRBJ2-1 | TRBD2 | TRBV18 | CASSTLVNSGANEQFF | TGTGCCAGCTCAACCCTGGTTAATAGCGGGGCAAATGAGCAGTTCTTC
NA | TRBJ1-2 | NA | TRBV7-2 | CASSSVNMGGYTF | TGTGCCAGCAGCTCGGTGAACATGGGCGGCTACACCTTC
NA | TRBJ2-1 | NA | TRBV14 | CASSQMEGLEQFF | TGTGCCAGCAGCCAAATGGAGGGACTGGAGCAGTTCTTC
few | TRBJ1-3 | NA | TRBV5-4 | CASSLQGTGNTIYF | TGTGCCAGCAGCCTTCAGGGTACTGGAAACACCATATATTTT